Below are 10 T cell receptor beta chains sequenced from a single sample in a study of T cells in Graves' hyperthyroidism and ophthalmopathy. Amplified TCR beta CDR3 regions came from RNA transcripts. HTBI primers were used for first-round RT-PCR of the TCR CDR3. TCRdb redid the calling of the multiplex PCR reads with MiXCR, one entry per CDR3 protein. Among some 580,000 distinct CDR3 sequences listed, roughly a sixth were seen once. The sample comprised blood. The source is a woman aged 40 to 50 with Graves' ophthalmopathy.

This clonotype was seen many times. V usage is TRBV12-3 or TRBV12-4 and J usage is TRBJ2-7; D is unresolved. The V and J ends lost 6 bases and 2 bases respectively, with 14 bases between them. This CDR3 is built from 14 residues. As DNA, the CDR3 is TGTGCCAGCAGCTTCGGGTTAACTACCTACGAGCAGTACTTC. Protein product: CASSFGLTTYEQYF.

The chain combines TRBV6-2 or TRBV6-3 with TRBJ2-3; D remains ambiguous. The CDR3 contains 13 residues. Trimming removed 2 bases at V and 6 bases at J, with 9 bases between. CDR1 is MNHEY and CDR2 is SVGEGT in the germline V gene. The CDR3 nucleotides are TGTGCCAGCAGTTACGGTACACCTGATACGCAGTATTTT. It translates to CASSYGTPDTQYF.

This clonotype was detected many times. This rearrangement joins TRBV20-1 to TRBJ2-7, with unresolved D. Deletions cut 6 bases from V and 0 bases from J, with 6 bases between. This CDR3 region has 11 residues. Germline V lookup: CDR1 DFQATT, CDR2 SNEGSKA (reference sequence). The CDR3 DNA follows: TGCAGTGCGCCTCACTCCTACGAGCAGTACTTC. This codes for CSAPHSYEQYF.

This clonotype was seen at least ten times. J is TRBJ2-1 and V is TRBV7-3; D gene uncertain. The CDR3 length is 12 residues. V lost 4 bases to trimming and J lost 8 bases, with 9 bases between them. The germline V gene has CDR1 SGHTA and CDR2 FQGTGA. The CDR3 coding sequence is TGTGCCAGCAGCTCCGACGGATATGAGCAGTTCTTC. It encodes CASSSDGYEQFF.

The chain has TRBV7-9 and TRBJ2-4; 10 bases agree with TRBD2. V trimming: 7 bases; J trimming: 8 bases; junction bases outside the gene matches: 8. The CDR3 totals 14 residues. From germline, CDR1 is SEHNR and CDR2 FQNEAQ (reference sequence). The CDR3 region has the DNA TGTGCCAGCACGCCCGGGACTAGCGTTGACATTCAGTACTTC. Translation gives CASTPGTSVDIQYF.

This clonotype was observed many times. The chain couples TRBV11-2 to TRBJ1-1; 8 bases line up with TRBD1. Per germline, CDR1 SGHAT and CDR2 FQNNGV. The CDR3 loop spans 16 amino acids. The J segment lost 0 bases and the V segment lost 5 bases, leaving 8 bases of the junction unmatched. The CDR3 loop reads CASSLTGTGMNTEAFF. As DNA, the CDR3 is TGTGCCAGCAGCCTAACCGGGACAGGCATGAACACTGAAGCTTTCTTT. Complete variable domain (other parts from reference TRBV11-2 and TRBJ1-1): EAGVAQSPRYKIIEKRQSVAFWCNPISGHATLYWYQQILGQGPKLLIQFQNNGVVDDSQLPKDRFSAERLKGVDSTLKIQPAKLEDSAVYLCASSLTGTGMNTEAFFGQGTRLTVV.

This clonotype was recorded many times. This sequence joins TRBV12-3 or TRBV12-4 and TRBJ1-5, with 9 nucleotides matching TRBD1. The J segment lost 4 bases and the V segment lost 5 bases, leaving 6 bases of the junction unmatched. The length of the CDR3 is 15 residues. Here the CDR3 reads CASSGRDRVNQPQHF. Here the CDR3 DNA reads TGTGCCAGCAGTGGCCGGGACAGGGTAAATCAGCCCCAGCATTTT.

This clonotype occurred many times. The rearrangement joins TRBV28 to TRBJ2-5; TRBD2 agrees at 16 bases. V trimming: 10 bases; J trimming: 5 bases; junction bases outside the gene matches: 7. From germline, CDR1 is MDHEN and CDR2 SYDVKM. The CDR3 sequence is 15 residues long. CDR3 bases: TGTGCCATCGGGACTAGCGGGAGGGCCGTCGAGACCCAGTACTTC. Its translation is CAIGTSGRAVETQYF.

In its sample, this clonotype was seen many times. The chain combines TRBV20-1 with TRBJ2-3, with D possibly being TRBD1 (6 bases). Trimming removed 1 base from V and 6 bases from J, with 14 bases in between. The CDR3 has 14 amino acids. Germline CDR1 and CDR2: DFQATT and SNEGSKA (reference sequence). The CDR3 loop is CSARVVRGFDTQYF. CDR3 nucleotide sequence: TGCAGTGCTAGAGTGGTGAGGGGGTTTGATACGCAGTATTTT.

This clonotype appeared many times. CDR3 nucleotide sequence: TGCAGTGCTAGAGATACCCTAGCGGGCAATGAGCAGTTCTTC. Its protein is CSARDTLAGNEQFF. The chain carries TRBV20-1 and TRBJ2-1; 8 bases agree with TRBD2. V dropped 0 bases and J dropped 6; count of bases not matched to a gene: 4. CDR3 length: 14 residues. Germline V CDR1 and CDR2: DFQATT, SNEGSKA (reference sequence).